The following is a T cell receptor beta chain sequence with its context. Its antigen is not identified. This record comes from a study of cytomegalovirus exposure and HLA in healthy donors. Whole-study results and caveats: The authors later linked a missense DCLRE1C variant to TCR beta V- and J-gene trimming.

Researchers ran the PCR with 60 Vbeta and 13 Jbeta primers. Produced via immunoSEQ multiplex PCR; TCRdb's table is partial and in-frame only. This sample carries about 100,000 clones, about 62% of them seen once, and the ten largest clones take 4% to 5.5%. The sequence derives from a human donor in good health. The sequencing sample was made of PBMCs.

The CDR3 nucleotides read TGTGCCAGCAGAACCGGGACTAGCGGGATTTTGGAGCAGTACTTC. This sequence encodes CASRTGTSGILEQYF. V gene TRBV28 combines with J gene TRBJ2-7; 13 nucleotides match TRBD2. Germline assignment: CDR1 MDHEN and CDR2 SYDVKM. CDR3 length: 15 residues. V gave up 6 bases and J gave up 7 bases; unmatched junction bases: 9.